The present entry profiles one TCR beta chain with its context. Germline CDR1 KGHSH, CDR2 LQKENI. The CDR3 totals 14 residues. V shed 3 bases and J 5 bases; nucleotides not matched to a gene: 2. Per the study methods: The authors estimated nucleated cell counts from reference gene primer amplification. TCRdb's copy holds only in-frame clones and misses some; the assay was immunoSEQ multiplex PCR. V and J calls and clone size are given by that table; D and trimming were obtained from the DNA. The sample consists of under 400,000 clones, more than 75% of them appearing once. This specimen comes from a study of blood T cell repertoires in COVID-19. Study in general: Resolution of symptoms, clearance, or two negative PCRs was present in recovered Cohort 3 donors. The study drew acute and convalescent COVID-19 samples from the United States, Italy and Spain.

Cohorts were assigned according to the clinical history that participants reported. The V and J genes are TRBV18 and TRBJ2-1; TRBD2 agrees at 9 bases. The sequencing input was PBMCs or T cells enriched from blood (not recorded which). The TCR was taken from a man aged 40-49 years in a cohort exposed to, infected with or recovered from COVID-19 (not recorded which). The chain's CDR3 is CASSPAGGNNEQFF. The CDR3, as DNA: TGTGCCAGCTCACCCGCGGGAGGGAACAATGAGCAGTTCTTC.